This entry lists 15 T cell receptor beta chains sequenced from one sample in a study of blood T cell repertoires in COVID-19. The assay was immunoSEQ multiplex PCR, and TCRdb's table has in-frame clones only and misses some. The sample yields hundreds of thousands of clones, approximately 91% seen once. Input material: PBMCs or T cells enriched from blood (not recorded which). These receptors all come from a woman aged 40 to 50 who had recovered from COVID-19.

J is TRBJ2-7 and V is TRBV28; TRBD2 aligns across 10 bases. Looked up from germline, CDR1 is MDHEN and CDR2 is SYDVKM. This CDR3 has 16 residues. V gave up 6 bases and J gave up 4 bases; unmatched junction bases: 12. For the CDR3, the DNA is TGTGCCAGCAGCTTCCGTTTAGCGGGGGGAGGGTACGAGCAGTACTTC. Protein: CASSFRLAGGGYEQYF.

CDR3 sequence reads: CATSKDYQPQHF. The CDR3 nucleotides are TGTGCCACCAGTAAAGACTATCAGCCCCAGCATTTT. This chain joins TRBV15 and TRBJ1-5; D gene unclear. The CDR3 is made up of 12 amino acids. Germline-derived CDR1 and CDR2 are LNHNV and YYDKDF (reference sequence). Trimming shortened V by 6 bases and J by 5 bases, and 8 bases separated the two germline ends.

This clone was seen more than once but under ten times. The chain has TRBV20-1 and TRBJ2-7; 7 bases line up with TRBD2. The CDR3 sequence is 11 residues long. The germline V gene encodes CDR1 DFQATT and CDR2 SNEGSKA (reference sequence). The CDR3 loop is CSGGNLREQYF. CDR3 bases: TGCAGCGGGGGGAACTTGCGGGAGCAGTACTTC.

The genes are TRBV11-2 and TRBJ1-1; TRBD1 might be the D (5 bases). V gave up 0 bases and J gave up 1 base, with 9 bases separating them. In germline, CDR1 is SGHAT, CDR2 FQNNGV. The CDR3 is 15 residues long. CDR3 in amino acids: CASSLDGHPNTEAFF. CDR3 sequence (DNA): TGTGCCAGCAGCTTAGATGGACATCCGAACACTGAAGCTTTCTTT.

The rearrangement uses TRBV15 and TRBJ2-1, with TRBD2 identical over 8 bases. The CDR3 is made up of 15 amino acids. V gave up 0 bases and J gave up 5 bases; unmatched junction bases: 3. CDR1 is LNHNV, CDR2 YYDKDF, per germline (reference sequence). The CDR3 reads CATSRDGGAHNEQFF. In nucleotides, the CDR3 is TGTGCCACCAGCAGAGACGGGGGGGCCCACAATGAGCAGTTCTTC.

This rearrangement joins TRBV5-1 to TRBJ2-1; TRBD2 aligns across 14 bases. This CDR3 has 16 residues. From germline, CDR1 is SGHRS and CDR2 YFSETQ. Germline trimming cut 2 bases from V and 8 bases from J; bases unmatched to any gene: 6. In nucleotides, the CDR3 is TGCGCCAGCAGCTTTAGGACTAGCGGGAGGTTAGATGAGCAGTTCTTC. It codes for CASSFRTSGRLDEQFF.

By frequency in the sample, this clone is medium-sized. For the CDR3, the DNA is TGTGCCAGCTCACCAAGTGGGGCTAGCGGGCAACTGTCGTACGAGCAGTACTTC. Its translation is CASSPSGASGQLSYEQYF. The chain couples TRBV18 to TRBJ2-7, with 8 bases aligning to TRBD2. Looked up from germline, CDR1 is KGHSH and CDR2 is LQKENI. V trimming: 2 bases; J trimming: 4 bases; junction bases outside the gene matches: 16. CDR3 size: 18 residues.

To note about this clone: At one end, the junction sequence differs from germline, possibly due to a read error. V gene TRBV7-2 combines with J gene TRBJ2-1, with 12 bases matching TRBD2. The V gene's germline CDR1 is SGHTA and CDR2 FQGNSA. The CDR3 length is 14 residues. The CDR3 nucleotides read TGTGCCAGCAGCTTAGTACTAGCGGGAGGTCCCGATGTCTTC. Translated, it gives CASSLVLAGGPDVF. Full variable domain (remainder filled in from reference TRBV7-2 and TRBJ2-1): GAGVSQSPSNKVTEKGKDVELRCDPISGHTALYWYRQSLGQGLEFLIYFQGNSAPDKSGLPSDRFSAERTGGSVSTLTIQRTQQEDSAVYLCASSLVLAGGPDVFGPGTRLTVL.

This chain uses TRBV10-3 with TRBJ2-3; no clear D gene. The V and J ends lost 9 bases and 7 bases respectively, with 17 bases between them. The length of the CDR3 is 13 residues. CDR1 and CDR2 from the germline V gene are ENHRY and SYGVKD. This CDR3 is CAIASPPSNTQYF. For the CDR3, the DNA is TGTGCCATAGCTTCTCCCCCTTCGAATACGCAGTATTTT.

The rearrangement links TRBV28 to TRBJ2-7, with D possibly being TRBD1 (5 bases). CDR1 and CDR2 from the germline V gene are MDHEN and SYDVKM. This CDR3 region has 13 residues. V was pared by 8 bases and J by 2 bases, with 13 bases between. This CDR3 reads CASGKQVPYEQYF. In DNA, the CDR3 is TGTGCCAGCGGAAAACAGGTTCCCTACGAGCAGTACTTC.

The V call is TRBV25-1, the J call TRBJ1-2, with a tentative D call TRBD1 (5 bases). The V end lost 6 bases, the J end lost 0 bases, and 11 bases lay between the germline ends. CDR1 MGHDK and CDR2 SYGVNS come from the germline V gene. The CDR3 has 14 residues. The CDR3: CASRSTVANYGYTF. CDR3 coding DNA: TGTGCCAGCAGATCGACAGTCGCTAACTATGGCTACACCTTC.

This clone was picked up a small number of times. The CDR3: CASGPPRGWYYEQYF. The CDR3 nucleotides are TGTGCTAGTGGTCCCCCCCGGGGTTGGTACTACGAGCAGTACTTC. The gene calls are TRBV12-5 and TRBJ2-7, with a weak D call TRBD2 (5 bases). CDR1 LGHNT and CDR2 FRNRAP come from the germline V gene. Trimming removed 5 bases at V and 3 bases at J, with 17 bases between. This CDR3 has 15 residues.

The V and J genes are TRBV3-1 (or the pseudogene TRBV3-2) and TRBJ1-2, with 8 bases fitting TRBD1. CDR1 and CDR2 from the germline V gene are LGHDT and YNNKEL (reference sequence). J was trimmed by 8 bases and V by 4 bases; bases with no gene match: 6. The CDR3 has 13 amino acids. DNA for the CDR3: TGTGCCAGCAGCCCGGGACAGGCGGGGGGCTACACCTTC. The encoded protein is CASSPGQAGGYTF.

V usage is TRBV7-9 and J usage is TRBJ2-1, with TRBD1 matching over 8 bases. The V gene's germline CDR1 is SEHNR and CDR2 FQNEAQ (reference sequence). This CDR3 is 14 amino acids long. The V gene end was trimmed by 5 bases and the J gene end by 4 bases; junction bases not matched to a gene: 4. The DNA of the CDR3 is TGTGCCAGCAGCAGATGGACAGGGTACAATGAGCAGTTCTTC. Its translation: CASSRWTGYNEQFF.

A few counts support this clone. The chain carries TRBV30 and TRBJ2-3; 9 bases agree with TRBD2. Germline CDR1 GTSNPN, CDR2 SVGIG (reference sequence). The V segment lost 5 bases and the J segment 5 bases; nucleotides outside the gene matches: 8. The CDR3 sequence is 14 residues long. CDR3 DNA: TGTGCCTGGGAACCGGGACTAGCAGGAGATACGCAGTATTTT. It specifies CAWEPGLAGDTQYF.